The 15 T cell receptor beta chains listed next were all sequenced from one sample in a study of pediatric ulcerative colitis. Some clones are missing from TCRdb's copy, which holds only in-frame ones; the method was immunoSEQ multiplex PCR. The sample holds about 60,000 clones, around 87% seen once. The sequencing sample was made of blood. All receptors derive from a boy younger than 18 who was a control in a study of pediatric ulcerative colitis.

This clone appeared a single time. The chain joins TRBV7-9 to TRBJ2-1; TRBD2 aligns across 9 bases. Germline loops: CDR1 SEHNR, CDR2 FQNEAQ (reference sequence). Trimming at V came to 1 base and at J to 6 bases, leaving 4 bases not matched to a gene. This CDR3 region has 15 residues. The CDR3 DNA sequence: TGTGCCAGCAGCTTAGTAGCGGGAGTGTCCAATGAGCAGTTCTTC. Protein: CASSLVAGVSNEQFF.

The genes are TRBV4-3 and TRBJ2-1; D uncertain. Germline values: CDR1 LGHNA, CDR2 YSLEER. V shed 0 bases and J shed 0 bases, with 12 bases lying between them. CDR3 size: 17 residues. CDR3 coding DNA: TGCGCCAGCAGCCAAGATCCGGTGGGATTCTCCTACAATGAGCAGTTCTTC. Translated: CASSQDPVGFSYNEQFF.

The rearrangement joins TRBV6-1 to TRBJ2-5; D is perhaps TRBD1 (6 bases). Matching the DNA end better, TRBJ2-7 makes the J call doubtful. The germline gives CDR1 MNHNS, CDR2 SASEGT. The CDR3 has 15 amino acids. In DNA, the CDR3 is TGTGCCAGCAGCACACAACAGGGAGCTCACTACGAGCAGTACTTC. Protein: CASSTQQGAHYEQYF.

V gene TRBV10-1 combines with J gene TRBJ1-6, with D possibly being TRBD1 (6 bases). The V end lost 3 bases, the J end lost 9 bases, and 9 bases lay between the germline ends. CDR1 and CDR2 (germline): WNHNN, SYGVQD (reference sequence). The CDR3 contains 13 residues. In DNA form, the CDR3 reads TGCGCCAGCAGTGAACAGGGAATTTCACCCCTCCACTTT. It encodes CASSEQGISPLHF.

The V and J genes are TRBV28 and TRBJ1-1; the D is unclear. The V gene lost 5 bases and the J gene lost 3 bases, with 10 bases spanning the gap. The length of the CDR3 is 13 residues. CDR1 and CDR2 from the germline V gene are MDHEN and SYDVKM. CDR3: CASSLEGDTEAFF. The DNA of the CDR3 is TGTGCCAGCAGTCTAGAGGGAGACACTGAAGCTTTCTTT. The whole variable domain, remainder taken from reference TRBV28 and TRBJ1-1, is DVKVTQSSRYLVKRTGEKVFLECVQDMDHENMFWYRQDPGLGLRLIYFSYDVKMKEKGDIPEGYSVSREKKERFSLILESASTNQTSMYLCASSLEGDTEAFFGQGTRLTVV.

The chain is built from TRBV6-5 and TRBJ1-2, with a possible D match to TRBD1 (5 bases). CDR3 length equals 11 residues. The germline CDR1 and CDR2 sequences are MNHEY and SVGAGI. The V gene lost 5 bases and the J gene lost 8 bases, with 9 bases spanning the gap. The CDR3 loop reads CASSAGSGYTF. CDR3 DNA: TGTGCCAGCAGTGCAGGGTCAGGCTACACCTTC.

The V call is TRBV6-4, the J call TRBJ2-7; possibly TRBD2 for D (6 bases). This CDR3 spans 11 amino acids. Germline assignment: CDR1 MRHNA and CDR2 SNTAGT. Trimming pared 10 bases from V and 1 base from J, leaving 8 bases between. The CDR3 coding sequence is TGTGCCACGGAGGGTTCCTACGAGCAGTACTTC. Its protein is CATEGSYEQYF.

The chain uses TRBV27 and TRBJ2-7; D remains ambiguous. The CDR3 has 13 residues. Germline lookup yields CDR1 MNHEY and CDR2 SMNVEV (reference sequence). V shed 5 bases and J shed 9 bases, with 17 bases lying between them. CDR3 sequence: CASSPLLGLGQYF. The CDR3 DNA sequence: TGTGCCAGCAGTCCTCTACTGGGCCTAGGGCAGTACTTC.

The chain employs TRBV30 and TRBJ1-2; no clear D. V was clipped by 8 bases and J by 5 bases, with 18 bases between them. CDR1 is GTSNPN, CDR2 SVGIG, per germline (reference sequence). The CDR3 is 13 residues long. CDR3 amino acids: CAGRRAVWYGYTF. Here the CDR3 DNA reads TGTGCCGGACGTAGGGCGGTTTGGTATGGCTACACCTTC.

The CDR3 sequence is CASLAVTEAFF. CDR3 DNA sequence: TGTGCCAGCCTTGCTGTCACTGAAGCTTTCTTT. J is TRBJ1-1 and V is TRBV2; the D is unclear. The V and J ends lost 8 bases and 4 bases respectively, with 8 bases between them. The CDR3 has 11 residues. The germline V gene has CDR1 SNHLY and CDR2 FYNNEI.

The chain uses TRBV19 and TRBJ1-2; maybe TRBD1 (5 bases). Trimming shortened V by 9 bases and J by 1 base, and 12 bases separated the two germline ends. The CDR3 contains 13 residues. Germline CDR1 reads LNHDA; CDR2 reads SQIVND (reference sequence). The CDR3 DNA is TGTGCCAGCACCCAGGGTAATAACTATGGCTACACCTTC. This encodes CASTQGNNYGYTF.

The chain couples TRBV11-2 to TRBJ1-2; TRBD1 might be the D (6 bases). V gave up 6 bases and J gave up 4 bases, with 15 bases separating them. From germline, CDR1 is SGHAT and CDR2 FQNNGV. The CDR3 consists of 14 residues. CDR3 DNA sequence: TGTGCCAGCAGTATATGGGGGACAAGCTATGGCTACACCTTC. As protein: CASSIWGTSYGYTF.

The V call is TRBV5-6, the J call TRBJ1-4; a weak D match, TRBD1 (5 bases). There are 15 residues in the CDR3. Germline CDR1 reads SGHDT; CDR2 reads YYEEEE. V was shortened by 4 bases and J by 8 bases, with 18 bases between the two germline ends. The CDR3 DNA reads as TGTGCCAGCAGCACCAGGACAAGTTCGGGCGAAAAACTGTTTTTT. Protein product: CASSTRTSSGEKLFF.

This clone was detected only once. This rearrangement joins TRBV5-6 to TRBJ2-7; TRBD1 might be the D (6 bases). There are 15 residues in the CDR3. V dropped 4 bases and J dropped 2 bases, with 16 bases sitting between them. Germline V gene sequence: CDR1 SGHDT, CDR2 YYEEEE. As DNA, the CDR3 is TGTGCCAGCAGCCTCGGGTCGACAGGCCCCTACGAGCAGTACTTC. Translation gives CASSLGSTGPYEQYF.

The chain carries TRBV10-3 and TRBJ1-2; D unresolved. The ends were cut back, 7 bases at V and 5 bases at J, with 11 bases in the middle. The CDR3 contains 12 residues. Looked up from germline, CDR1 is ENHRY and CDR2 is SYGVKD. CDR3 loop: CAITGQNYGYTF. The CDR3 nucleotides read TGTGCCATCACGGGCCAGAATTATGGCTACACCTTC.